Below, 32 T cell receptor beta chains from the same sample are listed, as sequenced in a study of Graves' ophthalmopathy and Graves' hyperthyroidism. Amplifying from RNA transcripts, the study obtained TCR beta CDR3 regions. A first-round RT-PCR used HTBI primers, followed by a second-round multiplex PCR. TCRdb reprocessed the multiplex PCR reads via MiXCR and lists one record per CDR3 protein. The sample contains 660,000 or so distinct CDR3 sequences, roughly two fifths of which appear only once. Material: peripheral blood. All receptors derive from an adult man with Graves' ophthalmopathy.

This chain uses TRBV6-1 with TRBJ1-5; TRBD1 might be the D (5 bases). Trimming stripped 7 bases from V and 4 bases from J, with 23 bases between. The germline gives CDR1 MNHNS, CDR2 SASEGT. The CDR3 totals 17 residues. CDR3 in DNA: TGTGCCAGCATCGGGGGGGGAGGGATGGAGTCTAATCAGCCCCAGCATTTT. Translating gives CASIGGGGMESNQPQHF.

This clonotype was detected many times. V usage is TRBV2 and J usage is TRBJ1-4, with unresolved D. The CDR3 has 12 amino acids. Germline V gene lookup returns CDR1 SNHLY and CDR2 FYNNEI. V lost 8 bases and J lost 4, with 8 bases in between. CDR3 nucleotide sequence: TGTGCCAGCCGGATTCTTAATGAAAAACTGTTTTTT. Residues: CASRILNEKLFF.

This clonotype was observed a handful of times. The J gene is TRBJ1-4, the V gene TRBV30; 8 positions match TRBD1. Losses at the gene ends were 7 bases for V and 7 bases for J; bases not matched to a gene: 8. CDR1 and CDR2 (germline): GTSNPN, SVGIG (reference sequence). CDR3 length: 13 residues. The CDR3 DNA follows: TGTGCCTCCTCGACAGGGGAGGCTGAAAAACTGTTTTTT. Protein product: CASSTGEAEKLFF.

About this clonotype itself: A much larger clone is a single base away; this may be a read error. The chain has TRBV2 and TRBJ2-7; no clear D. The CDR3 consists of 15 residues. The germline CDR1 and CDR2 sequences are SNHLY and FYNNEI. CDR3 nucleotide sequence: TGTGCCCGCAGCCAAGTGGCGAGAAGGATCCACGAGCAGTACTTC. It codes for CARSQVARRIHEQYF.

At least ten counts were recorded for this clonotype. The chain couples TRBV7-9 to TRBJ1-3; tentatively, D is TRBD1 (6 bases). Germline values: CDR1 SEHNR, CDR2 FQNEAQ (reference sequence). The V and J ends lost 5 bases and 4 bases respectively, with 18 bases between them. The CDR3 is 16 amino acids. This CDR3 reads CASSPPGTTAGNTIYF. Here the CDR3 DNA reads TGTGCCAGCAGCCCTCCGGGGACAACAGCCGGAAACACCATATATTTT.

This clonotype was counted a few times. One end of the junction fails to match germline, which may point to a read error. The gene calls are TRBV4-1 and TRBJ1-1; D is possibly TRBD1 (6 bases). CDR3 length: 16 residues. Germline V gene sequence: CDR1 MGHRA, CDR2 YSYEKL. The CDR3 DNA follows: TGCGCCAGCAGCCAAAATCCTGGACAGCCGGGCACTGAAGTTTTCTTT. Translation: CASSQNPGQPGTEVFF.

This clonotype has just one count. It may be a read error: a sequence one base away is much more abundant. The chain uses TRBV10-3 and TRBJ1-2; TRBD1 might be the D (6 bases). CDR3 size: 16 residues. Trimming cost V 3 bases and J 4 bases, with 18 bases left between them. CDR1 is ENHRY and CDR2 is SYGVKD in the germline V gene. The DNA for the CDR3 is TGTGCCATCAGTGATTCCGTGGACAGACCCTTCTATGGCTACACCTTC. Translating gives CAISDSVDRPFYGYTF.

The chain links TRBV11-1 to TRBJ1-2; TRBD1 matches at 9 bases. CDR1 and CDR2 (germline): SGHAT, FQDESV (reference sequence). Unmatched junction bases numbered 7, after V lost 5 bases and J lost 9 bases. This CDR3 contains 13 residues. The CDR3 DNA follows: TGTGCCAGCAGCCAGGACAGGGGAGGACGCTACACCTTC. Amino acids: CASSQDRGGRYTF.

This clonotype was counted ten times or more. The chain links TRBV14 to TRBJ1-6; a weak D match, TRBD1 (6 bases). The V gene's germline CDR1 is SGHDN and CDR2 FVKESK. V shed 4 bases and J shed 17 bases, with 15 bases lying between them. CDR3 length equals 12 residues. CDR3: CASSRTGGHFHF. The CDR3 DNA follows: TGTGCCAGCAGCCGAACGGGGGGACACTTCCACTTT.

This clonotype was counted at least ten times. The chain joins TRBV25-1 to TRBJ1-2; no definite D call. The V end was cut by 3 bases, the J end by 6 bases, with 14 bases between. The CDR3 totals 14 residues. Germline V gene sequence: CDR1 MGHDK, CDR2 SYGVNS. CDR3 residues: CASSDGPPGNGYTF. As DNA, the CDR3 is TGTGCCAGCAGTGACGGGCCGCCGGGCAATGGCTACACCTTC.

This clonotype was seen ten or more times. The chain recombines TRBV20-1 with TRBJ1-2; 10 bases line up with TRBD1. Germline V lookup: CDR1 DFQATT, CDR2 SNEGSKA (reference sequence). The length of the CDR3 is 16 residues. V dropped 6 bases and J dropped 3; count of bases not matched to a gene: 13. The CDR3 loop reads CSASGTGDGYDYGYTF. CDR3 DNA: TGCAGTGCGTCCGGGACAGGGGACGGCTATGACTATGGCTACACCTTC.

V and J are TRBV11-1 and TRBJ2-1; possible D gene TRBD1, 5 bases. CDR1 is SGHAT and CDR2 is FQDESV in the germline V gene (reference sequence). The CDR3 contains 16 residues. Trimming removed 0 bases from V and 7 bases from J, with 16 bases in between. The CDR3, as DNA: TGTGCCAGCAGCTTAGCCCGACAGCGAACCTTAAATGAGCAGTTCTTC. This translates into CASSLARQRTLNEQFF.

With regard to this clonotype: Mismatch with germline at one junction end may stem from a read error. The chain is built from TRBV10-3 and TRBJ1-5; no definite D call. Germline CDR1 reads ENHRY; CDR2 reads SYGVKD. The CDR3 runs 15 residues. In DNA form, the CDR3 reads TGTGCCAGCAGTGAATCGGCCGGCCACAATCAGCCCCAGCATTTT. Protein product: CASSESAGHNQPQHF.

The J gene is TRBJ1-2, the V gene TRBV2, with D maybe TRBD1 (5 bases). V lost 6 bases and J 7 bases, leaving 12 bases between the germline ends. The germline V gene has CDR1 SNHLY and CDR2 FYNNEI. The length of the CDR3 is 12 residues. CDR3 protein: CASRGGPVGYTF. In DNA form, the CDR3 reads TGTGCCAGCAGGGGGGGTCCCGTTGGCTACACCTTC.

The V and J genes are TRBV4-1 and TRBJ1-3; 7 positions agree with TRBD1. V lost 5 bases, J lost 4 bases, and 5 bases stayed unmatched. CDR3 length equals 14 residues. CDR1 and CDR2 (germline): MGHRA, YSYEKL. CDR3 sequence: CASSIGGAGNTIYF. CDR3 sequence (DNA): TGCGCCAGCAGCATAGGGGGCGCCGGAAACACCATATATTTT.

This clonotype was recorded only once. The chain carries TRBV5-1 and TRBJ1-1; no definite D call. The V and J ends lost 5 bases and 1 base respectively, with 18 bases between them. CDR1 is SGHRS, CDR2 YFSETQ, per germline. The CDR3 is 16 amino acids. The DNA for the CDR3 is TGCGCCAGCAGACTGGTCAGGATGGGTTCGAACACTGAAGCTTTCTTT. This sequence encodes CASRLVRMGSNTEAFF. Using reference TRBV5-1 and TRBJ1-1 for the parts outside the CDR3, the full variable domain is KAGVTQTPRYLIKTRGQQVTLSCSPISGHRSVSWYQQTPGQGLQFLFEYFSETQRNKGNFPGRFSGRQFSNSRSEMNVSTLELGDSALYLCASRLVRMGSNTEAFFGQGTRLTVV.

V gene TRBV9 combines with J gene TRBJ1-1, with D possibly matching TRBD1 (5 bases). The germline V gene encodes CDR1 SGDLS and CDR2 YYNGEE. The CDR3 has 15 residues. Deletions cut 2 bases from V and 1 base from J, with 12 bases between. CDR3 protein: CASSVDSPENTEAFF. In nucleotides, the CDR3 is TGTGCCAGCAGCGTTGACAGCCCAGAGAACACTGAAGCTTTCTTT.

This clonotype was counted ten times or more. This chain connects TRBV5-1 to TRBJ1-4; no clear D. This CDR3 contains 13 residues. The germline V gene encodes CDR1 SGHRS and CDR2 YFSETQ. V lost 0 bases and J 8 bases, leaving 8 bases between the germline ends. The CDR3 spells CASSLAGQEKLFF. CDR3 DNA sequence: TGCGCCAGCAGCTTGGCCGGGCAGGAAAAACTGTTTTTT.

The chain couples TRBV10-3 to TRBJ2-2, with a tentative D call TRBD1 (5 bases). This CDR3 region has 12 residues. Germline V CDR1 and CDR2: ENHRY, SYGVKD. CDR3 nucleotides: TGTGACACACAGGCCTACACCGGGGAGCTGTTTTTT. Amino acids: CDTQAYTGELFF.

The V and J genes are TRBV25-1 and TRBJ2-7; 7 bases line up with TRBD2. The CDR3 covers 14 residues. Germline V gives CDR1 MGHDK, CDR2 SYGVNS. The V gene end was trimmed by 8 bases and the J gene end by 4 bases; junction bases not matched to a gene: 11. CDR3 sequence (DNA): TGTGCCAGCTCCCGGGTGCAGGGAGGGTACGAGCAGTACTTC. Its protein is CASSRVQGGYEQYF.

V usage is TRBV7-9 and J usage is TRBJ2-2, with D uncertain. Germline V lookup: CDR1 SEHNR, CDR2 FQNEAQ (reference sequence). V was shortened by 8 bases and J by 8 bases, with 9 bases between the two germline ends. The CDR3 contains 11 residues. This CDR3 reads CASVDPGELFF. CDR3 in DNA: TGTGCCAGCGTAGACCCAGGGGAGCTGTTTTTT.

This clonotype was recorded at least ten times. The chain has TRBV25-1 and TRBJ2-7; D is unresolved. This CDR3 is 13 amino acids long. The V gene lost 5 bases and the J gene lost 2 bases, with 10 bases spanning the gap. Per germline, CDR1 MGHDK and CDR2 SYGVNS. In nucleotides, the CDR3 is TGTGCCAGCAGTTCTCTATCGCCCTACGAGCAGTACTTC. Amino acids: CASSSLSPYEQYF.

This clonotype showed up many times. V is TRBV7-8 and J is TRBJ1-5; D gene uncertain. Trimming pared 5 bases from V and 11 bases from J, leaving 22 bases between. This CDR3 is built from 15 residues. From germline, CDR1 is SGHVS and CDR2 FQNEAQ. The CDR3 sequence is CASSAHPAGVRSQHF. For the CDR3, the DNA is TGTGCCAGCAGCGCACATCCAGCAGGAGTTCGGTCCCAGCATTTT.

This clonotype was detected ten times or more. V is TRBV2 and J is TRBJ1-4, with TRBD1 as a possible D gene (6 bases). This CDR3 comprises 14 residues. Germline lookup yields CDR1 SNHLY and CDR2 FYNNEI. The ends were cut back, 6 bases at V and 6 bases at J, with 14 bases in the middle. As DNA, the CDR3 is TGTGCCAGCAGAAGGACAGACATTCATGAAAAACTGTTTTTT. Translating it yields CASRRTDIHEKLFF.

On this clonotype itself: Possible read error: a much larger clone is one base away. The CDR3: CASSAGTLSNQPQYF. The DNA for the CDR3 is TGTGCCAGCAGCGCCGGGACACTAAGCAATCAGCCCCAGTATTTT. The V call is TRBV11-2, the J call TRBJ1-5; weak D call: TRBD1 (6 bases). The DNA end favors TRBJ2-3, so the J call may be wrong. The CDR3 is 15 amino acids. Germline lookup yields CDR1 SGHAT and CDR2 FQNNGV.

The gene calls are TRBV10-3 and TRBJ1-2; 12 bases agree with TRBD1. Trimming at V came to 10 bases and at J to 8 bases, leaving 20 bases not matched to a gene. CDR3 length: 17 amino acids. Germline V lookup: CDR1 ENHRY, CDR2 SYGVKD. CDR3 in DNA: TGTGCCAGCAGCTTCGGGACAGGGGGCAATCTGGTGGTGGGCTACACCTTC. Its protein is CASSFGTGGNLVVGYTF.

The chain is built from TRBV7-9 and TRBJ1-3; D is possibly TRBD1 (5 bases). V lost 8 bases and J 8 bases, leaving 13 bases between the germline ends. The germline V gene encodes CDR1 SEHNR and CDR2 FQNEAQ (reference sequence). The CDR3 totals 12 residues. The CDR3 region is CASLVGVDTIYF. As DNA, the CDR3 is TGTGCCAGCTTAGTGGGGGTCGACACCATATATTTT.

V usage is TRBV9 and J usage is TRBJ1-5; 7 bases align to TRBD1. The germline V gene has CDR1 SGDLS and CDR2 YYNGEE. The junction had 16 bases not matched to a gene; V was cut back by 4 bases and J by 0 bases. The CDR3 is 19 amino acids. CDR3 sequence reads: CASSSQGHTGEHSNQPQHF. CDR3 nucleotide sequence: TGTGCCAGCAGCTCCCAGGGTCATACAGGGGAGCATAGCAATCAGCCCCAGCATTTT.

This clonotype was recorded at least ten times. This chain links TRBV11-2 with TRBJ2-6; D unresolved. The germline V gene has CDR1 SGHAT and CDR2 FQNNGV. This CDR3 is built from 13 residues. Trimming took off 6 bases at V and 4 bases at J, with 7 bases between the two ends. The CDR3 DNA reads TGTGCCAGCAGGGTAGGGGGGGCCAACGTCCTGACTTTC. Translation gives CASRVGGANVLTF.

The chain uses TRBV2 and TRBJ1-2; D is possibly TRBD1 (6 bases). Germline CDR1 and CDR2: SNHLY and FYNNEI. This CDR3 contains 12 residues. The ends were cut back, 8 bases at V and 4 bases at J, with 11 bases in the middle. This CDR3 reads CASEGRGYGYTF. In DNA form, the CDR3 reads TGTGCCAGCGAGGGCAGGGGCTATGGCTACACCTTC.

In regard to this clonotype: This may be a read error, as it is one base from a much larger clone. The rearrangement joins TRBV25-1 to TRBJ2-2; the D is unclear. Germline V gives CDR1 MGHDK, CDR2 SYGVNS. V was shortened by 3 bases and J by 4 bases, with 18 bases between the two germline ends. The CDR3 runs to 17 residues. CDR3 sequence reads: CASSDGRNTARTGELFF. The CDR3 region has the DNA TGTGCCAGCAGTGACGGACGGAACACGGCGCGCACCGGGGAGCTGTTTTTT.

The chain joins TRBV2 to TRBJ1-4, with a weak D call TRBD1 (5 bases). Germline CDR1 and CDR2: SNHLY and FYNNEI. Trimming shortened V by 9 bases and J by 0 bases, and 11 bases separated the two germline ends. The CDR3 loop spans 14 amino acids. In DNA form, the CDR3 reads TGTGCCAGTGGAGGACACCCAACTAATGAAAAACTGTTTTTT. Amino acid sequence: CASGGHPTNEKLFF. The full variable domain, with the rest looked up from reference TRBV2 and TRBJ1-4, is EPEVTQTPSHQVTQMGQEVILRCVPISNHLYFYWYRQILGQKVEFLVSFYNNEISEKSEIFDDQFSVERPDGSNFTLKIRSTKLEDSAMYFCASGGHPTNEKLFFGSGTQLSVL.